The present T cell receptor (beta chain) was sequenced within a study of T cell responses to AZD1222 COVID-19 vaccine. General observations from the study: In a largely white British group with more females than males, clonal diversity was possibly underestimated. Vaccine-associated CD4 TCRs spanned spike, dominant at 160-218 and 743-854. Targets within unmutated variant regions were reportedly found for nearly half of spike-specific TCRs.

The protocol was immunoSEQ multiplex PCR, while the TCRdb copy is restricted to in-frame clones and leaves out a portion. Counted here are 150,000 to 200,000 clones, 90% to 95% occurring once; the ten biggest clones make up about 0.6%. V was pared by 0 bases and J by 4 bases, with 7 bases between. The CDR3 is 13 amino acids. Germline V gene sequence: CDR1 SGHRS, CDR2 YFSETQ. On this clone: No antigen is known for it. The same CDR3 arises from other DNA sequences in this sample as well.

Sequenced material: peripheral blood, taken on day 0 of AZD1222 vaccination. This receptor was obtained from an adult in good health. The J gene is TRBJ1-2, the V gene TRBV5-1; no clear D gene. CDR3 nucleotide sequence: TGCGCCAGCAGCTTGGGGTCCGCCTATGGCTACACCTTC. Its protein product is CASSLGSAYGYTF.